The TCR beta chain under discussion was sequenced for a study of post-analysis software for immune sequencing data (dated by TCRdb to about 2015). The study in broad terms: The recorded disease courses included relapsing-remitting, secondary progressive and progressive-relapsing multiple sclerosis, and some patients had no subtype annotation. Patient repertoires were compared against 11 to 12 previously published healthy control repertoires from donors aged roughly 6 to 28 years. A subset of samples was prepared in parallel using single-end sample barcoding, then pooled and co-amplified after Illumina adapter ligation.

Library construction relied on PCR. Sequencing instrument: Illumina HiSeq 2500. To reduce PCR and sequencing biases, unique molecular identifiers were incorporated into the TCR beta cDNA libraries. About 500,000 cDNA molecules were obtained for every 1 to 10 million input T cells, so each molecule roughly corresponded to one T cell. The same protocol used for the earlier healthy control dataset was applied to prepare and sequence the patient libraries. Samples belonging to the same batch were prepared together, multiplexed and sequenced on a shared HiSeq lane. The authors' pipeline ran thus. Raw barcoded reads were processed with MIGEC, and single-read molecular identifier groups were discarded before consensus assembly and CDR3 extraction. VDJtools was used for post-analysis of the clonotype tables, and diversity was normalized by down-sampling every dataset to the size of the smallest sample. Repertoire overlap clustering matched CDR3 amino acid but not nucleotide sequences to correct batch-related cross-sample contamination. Starting from the raw public reads, TCRdb applied fastp trimming at Q25, assembled clones with MiXCR and retained in-frame beta chains. Rows with a matching CDR3 protein are joined into one entry that keeps the most common DNA and genes. The V and J calls come from TCRdb's annotation, not from the publication. The table for this sample lists around 440,000 distinct CDR3 sequences; around 40% of them were counted only once. 12% of the sample comes from the top ten.

To demonstrate the VDJtools post-analysis software, the study profiled TCR beta repertoires from the peripheral blood of approximately twelve young patients with multiple sclerosis. The patients with multiple sclerosis were children and adolescents between roughly 6 and 17 years of age. Taken from the germline V gene, the CDR1 and CDR2 loops are MDHEN and SYDVKM. Clipping removes 3 bases from V and 9 bases from J, with 9 as the unmatched junction base count. Including cysteine and phenylalanine, the CDR3 has 14 amino acids. Of all the DNA, just the CDR3 is kept, 42 bases in frame from base 1. Notes on this clonotype: Its antigen is currently not known. Per-base quality was not reported, and no clone a single base away is much larger than it.

The research as a whole found: Direct clustering with F measure revealed strong co-clustering of samples prepared in the same batch, which led to a batch-effect correction. Compared with controls, multiple sclerosis patients had significantly lower normalized Chao1 diversity, a finding suggesting substantial peripheral T-cell clonal expansion. The control group was slightly older than the multiple sclerosis patient group. Significantly higher frequencies in patients than in controls were found for five or six TRBV segments, including TRBV5-6, TRBV5-1 and TRBV20-1.

The chain links TRBV28 with TRBJ2-3; the central 7 bases match TRBD2. The clonotype originates from a girl between 5 and 17 years old with multiple sclerosis. Sequenced material: blood. The CDR3 region has the sequence CASSLRLAENTQYF. In nucleotide form, the sequence is TGTGCCAGCAGTTTGAGGCTAGCGGAGAACACGCAGTATTTT.